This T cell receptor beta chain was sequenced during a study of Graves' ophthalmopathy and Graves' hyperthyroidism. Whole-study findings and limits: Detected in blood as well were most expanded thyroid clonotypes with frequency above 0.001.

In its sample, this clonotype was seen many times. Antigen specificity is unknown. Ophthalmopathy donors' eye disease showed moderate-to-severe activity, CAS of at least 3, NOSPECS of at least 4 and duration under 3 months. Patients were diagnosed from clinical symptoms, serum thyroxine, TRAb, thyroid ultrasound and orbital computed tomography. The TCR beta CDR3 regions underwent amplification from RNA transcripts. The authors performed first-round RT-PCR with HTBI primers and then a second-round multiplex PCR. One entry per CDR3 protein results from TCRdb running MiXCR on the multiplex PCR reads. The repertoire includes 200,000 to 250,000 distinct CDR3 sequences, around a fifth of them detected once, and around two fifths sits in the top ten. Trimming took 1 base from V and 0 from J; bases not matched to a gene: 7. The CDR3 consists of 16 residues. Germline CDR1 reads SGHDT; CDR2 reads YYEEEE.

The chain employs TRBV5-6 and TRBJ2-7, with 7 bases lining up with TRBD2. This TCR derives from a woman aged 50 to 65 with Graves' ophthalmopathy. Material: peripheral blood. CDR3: CASSLIGRGSSYEQYF. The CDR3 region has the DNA TGTGCCAGCAGCTTGATCGGGCGGGGGAGCTCCTACGAGCAGTACTTC.